This T cell receptor (beta chain) appears in the sequencing data of a study of cytomegalovirus exposure and HLA in healthy donors. Of note for this clone: Its antigen is unidentified.

Study-wide results and caveats: About 87% or about 30% of the time was how often most TCR beta V segments were productive, according to an earlier analysis.

PCR primers comprised 60 Vbeta and 13 Jbeta primers. Per the original data handling: It was a later analysis that counted 83 million or so unique TCR beta chains, of which some 12 million were shared. Libraries were prepared by immunoSEQ multiplex PCR; TCRdb keeps only in-frame clonotypes and omits some of them. Clone size and the V and J calls come from that table; the DNA yielded D and trimming. The sample consists of 150,000 to 190,000 clones, 82% of them appearing once. The CDR3 loop spans 16 amino acids. Germline V CDR1 and CDR2: LGHNA, YSLEER. This chain connects TRBV4-3 to TRBJ2-5, with D possibly TRBD1 on 7 matching bases. The last part of the DNA fits TRBJ2-7 better; the J call may be wrong. Sequenced: PBMCs. The receptor was isolated from a woman aged 45-60 years in good health and CMV-seropositive. CDR3 loop: CASSRSGGLSSYEQYF. The CDR3 DNA reads TGCGCCAGCAGCCGCTCAGGGGGACTCAGCTCCTACGAGCAGTACTTC.